Following are 21 T cell receptor beta chains from one sample sequenced in a study of CD8 T cells in ankylosing spondylitis. General study results and limits: Characteristic of ankylosing spondylitis blood, it appeared, was a TCR beta motif comprising fewer than 10 highly homologous variants.

For these receptors, no antigen is known. MiXCR, run by TCRdb on the 5' RACE reads, gives a single entry per CDR3 protein. The data hold about 460,000 distinct CDR3 sequences, with roughly 5% observed a single time. Sample: blood, either unsorted or a sorted T cell fraction (not recorded which). These receptors came from a male donor with ankylosing spondylitis.

This clonotype was picked up many times. The chain uses TRBV10-3 and TRBJ2-5, with unresolved D. The CDR3 runs 14 residues. Germline CDR1 reads ENHRY; CDR2 reads SYGVKD. Trimming left V 0 bases short and J 0 bases short, with 5 bases between. Here the CDR3 DNA reads TGTGCCATCAGTGAGTCGAGAGACCAAGAGACCCAGTACTTC. Protein: CAISESRDQETQYF.

In its sample, this clonotype was seen many times. The chain links TRBV20-1 to TRBJ1-4; D is ambiguous. Germline V lookup: CDR1 DFQATT, CDR2 SNEGSKA (reference sequence). Trimming cost V 5 bases and J 3 bases, with 7 bases left between them. CDR3 length: 12 residues. CDR3 region: CSAYRPNEKLFF. The DNA of the CDR3 is TGCAGTGCTTATAGGCCTAATGAAAAACTGTTTTTT.

In its sample, this clonotype was seen many times. The chain joins TRBV5-1 to TRBJ1-2, with 8 bases aligning to TRBD1. J was trimmed by 5 bases and V by 4 bases; bases with no gene match: 10. Germline CDR1 reads SGHRS; CDR2 reads YFSETQ. This CDR3 is 15 amino acids long. CDR3 DNA sequence: TGCGCCAGCAGCCCGGAATCCGGGACAGGTTATGGCTACACCTTC. Translated, it gives CASSPESGTGYGYTF.

This clonotype was seen repeatedly, ten times or more. The V and J genes are TRBV5-1 and TRBJ2-1; the D is unclear. The CDR3 spans 13 residues. CDR1 is SGHRS, CDR2 YFSETQ, per germline. V lost 4 bases, J lost 4 bases, and 9 bases lay in between. The CDR3 DNA is TGCGCCAGCAGCGCCCAGACTTACAATGAGCAGTTCTTC. This encodes CASSAQTYNEQFF.

This clonotype has a handful of counts. This sequence joins TRBV5-5 and TRBJ1-1; 7 nucleotides align to TRBD1. Per germline, CDR1 SGHKS and CDR2 YYEKEE (reference sequence). Unmatched junction bases numbered 11, after V lost 4 bases and J lost 5 bases. This CDR3 has 15 amino acids. This CDR3 reads CASSTGQEGRTEAFF. The CDR3 DNA reads as TGTGCCAGCAGCACCGGACAGGAGGGAAGGACTGAAGCTTTCTTT.

This clonotype was found many times. The V and J genes are TRBV5-5 and TRBJ2-7; TRBD1 matches at 7 bases. This CDR3 is built from 18 residues. J gave up 7 bases and V 2 bases, and 21 bases lay outside the gene matches. The germline V gene encodes CDR1 SGHKS and CDR2 YYEKEE (reference sequence). CDR3 in amino acids: CASSFPGTASPGPGEQYF. In DNA form, the CDR3 reads TGTGCCAGCAGCTTTCCCGGGACAGCTTCACCAGGGCCGGGAGAGCAGTACTTC.

This clonotype came up many times. This chain links TRBV7-9 with TRBJ2-3; 8 bases are shared with TRBD2. Germline V gene lookup returns CDR1 SEHNR and CDR2 FQNEAQ (reference sequence). V lost 5 bases and J lost 2; bases outside the gene matches: 9. The CDR3 is 16 residues long. CDR3 coding DNA: TGTGCCAGCAGCCCCCCGGGAGCGGGGGACACAGATACGCAGTATTTT. It yields the protein CASSPPGAGDTDTQYF.

In this sample, this clonotype turned up many times. The rearrangement uses TRBV7-2 and TRBJ2-7; maybe TRBD2 (5 bases). CDR1 is SGHTA, CDR2 FQGNSA, per germline. This CDR3 spans 13 amino acids. V lost 4 bases and J 2 bases, leaving 9 bases between the germline ends. The CDR3 loop reads CASSSYGTYEQYF. In nucleotides, the CDR3 is TGTGCCAGCAGCTCCTACGGGACCTACGAGCAGTACTTC.

This clonotype was found a few times. The genes are TRBV6-1 and TRBJ1-4; 9 nucleotides agree with TRBD1. With 5 bases clipped from V and 7 bases from J, the junction kept 8 bases outside the gene matches. CDR1 and CDR2 (germline): MNHNS, SASEGT. The CDR3 has 15 residues. CDR3 residues: CASSRRDRETEKLFF. The DNA of the CDR3 is TGTGCCAGCAGTCGCCGGGACAGGGAGACTGAAAAACTGTTTTTT.

This clonotype was counted many times. This chain joins TRBV20-1 and TRBJ2-1; 12 nucleotides align to TRBD2. Germline trimming cut 2 bases from V and 9 bases from J; bases unmatched to any gene: 5. CDR3 length equals 14 residues. CDR1 is DFQATT, CDR2 SNEGSKA, per germline (reference sequence). In nucleotides, the CDR3 is TGCAGTGCTAGATGGACTAGCGGGGCGGGTGAGCAGTTCTTC. Translating it yields CSARWTSGAGEQFF.

This clonotype was seen many times. This chain connects TRBV11-2 to TRBJ1-1; maybe TRBD1 (5 bases). Germline V gene sequence: CDR1 SGHAT, CDR2 FQNNGV. V shed 5 bases and J shed 7 bases, with 20 bases lying between them. The length of the CDR3 is 15 residues. The CDR3 sequence: CASSPKTALGLEAFF. The CDR3, as DNA: TGTGCCAGCAGCCCAAAGACAGCGCTGGGACTTGAAGCTTTCTTT.

In this sample, this clonotype turned up many times. The chain combines TRBV12-3 or TRBV12-4 with TRBJ2-5; tentatively, D is TRBD1 or TRBD2 (6 bases each). Trimming stripped 5 bases from V and 4 bases from J, with 14 bases between. The CDR3 consists of 14 residues. CDR3 in amino acids: CASSPSGAGETQYF. The CDR3 DNA is TGTGCCAGCAGTCCATCGGGGGCTGGAGAGACCCAGTACTTC.

This clonotype was observed many times. The genes are TRBV25-1 and TRBJ1-1; the D is unclear. The CDR3 loop spans 12 amino acids. Germline CDR1 reads MGHDK; CDR2 reads SYGVNS. V lost 7 bases and J lost 11, with 17 bases in between. CDR3 coding DNA: TGTGCCAGCACTAGTCGAGATGGAAAGGCTTTCTTT. Amino acids: CASTSRDGKAFF. Using reference TRBV25-1 and TRBJ1-1 for the parts outside the CDR3, the full variable domain is EADIYQTPRYLVIGTGKKITLECSQTMGHDKMYWYQQDPGMELHLIHYSYGVNSTEKGDLSSESTVSRIRTEHFPLTLESARPSHTSQYLCASTSRDGKAFFGQGTRLTVV.

This clonotype was seen a handful of times. The chain couples TRBV7-2 to TRBJ2-7; possibly TRBD2 for D (6 bases). Looked up from germline, CDR1 is SGHTA and CDR2 is FQGNSA. The V gene lost 6 bases and the J gene lost 0 bases, with 15 bases spanning the gap. The CDR3 spans 15 residues. CDR3 sequence reads: CASSRRASRSYEQYF. For the CDR3, the DNA is TGTGCCAGCAGTAGGAGGGCTAGCCGCTCCTACGAGCAGTACTTC.

This clonotype was recorded at least ten times. The chain is built from TRBV20-1 and TRBJ2-4; 7 bases line up with TRBD1. Germline V gene data show CDR1 as DFQATT and CDR2 as SNEGSKA (reference sequence). The CDR3 totals 15 residues. With 6 bases clipped from V and 2 bases from J, the junction kept 10 bases outside the gene matches. Here the CDR3 reads CSASGTAESKNIQYF. The CDR3, as DNA: TGCAGTGCATCCGGGACAGCCGAATCCAAAAACATTCAGTACTTC.

This clonotype was seen ten or more times. The chain has TRBV7-2 and TRBJ2-4; D not resolved. CDR1 and CDR2 from the germline V gene are SGHTA and FQGNSA. The CDR3 loop spans 12 amino acids. The ends were cut back, 5 bases at V and 3 bases at J, with 5 bases in the middle. The CDR3 DNA is TGTGCCAGCAGCCCGTTCAAAAACATTCAGTACTTC. Its translation: CASSPFKNIQYF.

At least ten counts were recorded for this clonotype. The V and J genes are TRBV7-2 and TRBJ1-5, with 8 bases that match TRBD1. Germline loops: CDR1 SGHTA, CDR2 FQGNSA. Losses at the gene ends were 6 bases for V and 0 bases for J; bases not matched to a gene: 4. The CDR3 contains 15 residues. The CDR3 loop is CASRQTGDSNQPQHF. Written as DNA, the CDR3 is TGTGCCAGCAGGCAGACAGGGGATAGCAATCAGCCCCAGCATTTT.

This clonotype was detected only once. A much larger clone differs from this one at a single base, so this may be a read error. The chain recombines TRBV6-1 with TRBJ2-1; possibly TRBD1 for D (5 bases). CDR1 is MNHNS, CDR2 SASEGT, per germline. Trimming took 6 bases from V and 6 from J, leaving 15 bases between them. The CDR3 totals 14 residues. CDR3 in DNA: TGTGCCAGCAGAAGACAGTGGGGAAGCAATGAGCAGTTCTTC. It codes for CASRRQWGSNEQFF.

The table lists this clonotype with a few counts. The chain recombines TRBV2 with TRBJ2-7; 11 nucleotides agree with TRBD2. Trimming at V came to 5 bases and at J to 4 bases, leaving 10 bases not matched to a gene. The CDR3 loop spans 16 amino acids. Germline V gene sequence: CDR1 SNHLY, CDR2 FYNNEI. The CDR3 nucleotides read TGTGCCAGCAGTTCCCGGGTGACTAGCGGGAAATACGAGCAGTACTTC. Translation gives CASSSRVTSGKYEQYF.

The chain has TRBV7-8 and TRBJ2-7; D is ambiguous. Germline V gene data show CDR1 as SGHVS and CDR2 as FQNEAQ. V was clipped by 3 bases and J by 3 bases, with 12 bases between them. CDR3 size: 14 residues. The CDR3 loop is CASSFLSPNYEQYF. The CDR3 coding sequence is TGTGCCAGCAGCTTTCTTTCCCCAAACTACGAGCAGTACTTC.

This clonotype occurred many times. The rearrangement uses TRBV7-2 and TRBJ2-7, with D uncertain. CDR1 and CDR2 from the germline V gene are SGHTA and FQGNSA. The CDR3 has 15 amino acids. V was cut by 5 bases and J by 2 bases, with 16 bases left in between. CDR3 bases: TGTGCCAGCAGCCAGAGAATAGGGTTTCCCTACGAGCAGTACTTC. This encodes CASSQRIGFPYEQYF.